This entry lists 7 T cell receptor beta chains sequenced from one sample in a study of metastatic and nonmetastatic thyroid tumors. Thyroid surgery was performed in patients who had received no treatment beforehand. With MiXCR, TCRdb reprocessed the PCR reads. Of around 26,000 clones listed, just under 15% are singletons. Input material: blood. The origin of the receptors is a female donor with papillary thyroid cancer or a benign thyroid nodule (not recorded which). Some clones in this sample may be carry-over from other donors' samples.

This clone occurred a few times. The chain combines TRBV6-1 with TRBJ2-1, with TRBD1 matching 9 bases. The CDR3 is made up of 17 amino acids. The V segment lost 4 bases and the J segment 2 bases; nucleotides outside the gene matches: 9. Germline CDR1 MNHNS, CDR2 SASEGT. CDR3 DNA: TGTGCCAGCAGTGGACGTACGGACAGGGGTCCCTACAATGAGCAGTTCTTC. Protein sequence: CASSGRTDRGPYNEQFF.

This clone was found many times. The rearrangement uses TRBV6-2 or TRBV6-3 and TRBJ2-3; D ambiguous. CDR1 and CDR2 from the germline V gene are MNHEY and SVGEGT. V was clipped by 6 bases and J by 4 bases, with 17 bases between them. CDR3 length equals 15 residues. CDR3 bases: TGTGCCAGCAGCCCCTCAGAGTGGTTTGCAGATACGCAGTATTTT. It specifies CASSPSEWFADTQYF.

This clone was seen at least ten times. The chain combines TRBV11-1 with TRBJ2-1, with 8 bases aligning to TRBD1. The CDR3 is 13 amino acids. Germline-derived CDR1 and CDR2 are SGHAT and FQDESV (reference sequence). V trimming: 6 bases; J trimming: 6 bases; junction bases outside the gene matches: 4. As DNA, the CDR3 is TGTGCCAGCAGTTCGGGACAGGTCAATGAGCAGTTCTTC. Translated, it gives CASSSGQVNEQFF. The variable domain in full, completed from reference TRBV11-1 and TRBJ2-1, reads EAEVAQSPRYKITEKSQAVAFWCDPISGHATLYWYRQILGQGPELLVQFQDESVVDDSQLPKDRFSAERLKGVDSTLKIQPAELGDSAMYLCASSSGQVNEQFFGPGTRLTVL.

The gene calls are TRBV20-1 and TRBJ2-3; 7 bases are a match to TRBD2. With 5 bases clipped from V and 2 bases from J, the junction kept 7 bases outside the gene matches. The germline V gene encodes CDR1 DFQATT and CDR2 SNEGSKA (reference sequence). This CDR3 spans 14 amino acids. The CDR3 here is CSARPRDYTDTQYF. The CDR3 DNA sequence: TGCAGTGCTCGCCCGAGGGACTACACAGATACGCAGTATTTT.

This clone was recorded at least ten times. This chain joins TRBV5-5 and TRBJ2-2, with 7 bases matching TRBD1. Germline CDR1 reads SGHKS; CDR2 reads YYEKEE (reference sequence). The CDR3 runs 16 residues. V trimming: 3 bases; J trimming: 4 bases; junction bases outside the gene matches: 9. CDR3: CASSYQGQPATGELFF. As DNA, the CDR3 is TGTGCCAGCAGCTACCAGGGACAGCCTGCCACCGGGGAGCTGTTTTTT. Together with reference TRBV5-5 and TRBJ2-2, the CDR3 gives the full variable domain: DAGVTQSPTHLIKTRGQQVTLRCSPISGHKSVSWYQQVLGQGPQFIFQYYEKEERGRGNFPDRFSARQFPNYSSELNVNALLLGDSALYLCASSYQGQPATGELFFGEGSRLTVL.

This clone is deemed medium-sized. The chain employs TRBV6-5 and TRBJ1-6; 7 bases align to TRBD1. The CDR3 is 18 amino acids. The V and J ends lost 6 bases and 0 bases, in that order; junction bases with no gene match: 11. The germline gives CDR1 MNHEY, CDR2 SVGAGI. Here the CDR3 DNA reads TGTGCCAGCAGCCCCTCCGGGGGACAGAGCTCCTATAATTCACCCCTCCACTTT. This sequence encodes CASSPSGGQSSYNSPLHF.

By sample fraction, this clone is medium-sized (0.01 to 0.1%). The rearrangement uses TRBV20-1 and TRBJ2-7, with a possible D match to TRBD1 (5 bases). CDR1 and CDR2 (germline): DFQATT, SNEGSKA (reference sequence). V lost 5 bases and J lost 3, with 11 bases in between. CDR3 length: 12 amino acids. The CDR3 sequence: CSAPIRDYEQYF. CDR3 DNA sequence: TGCAGTGCTCCAATCAGGGACTACGAGCAGTACTTC.